A few counts support the clone carrying this TCR beta chain. Its antigen remains unknown. These data are taken from a study of blood T cells in healthy people across ages. CDR3 length equals 14 residues. Germline values: CDR1 LGHDT, CDR2 YNNKEL (reference sequence). Trimming cost V 3 bases and J 5 bases, with 13 bases left between them. A second PCR of roughly 7 to 11 cycles used a sample-barcoded 5' primer and a J-beta primer mix. TCRdb reanalysed the 5' RACE reads using MiXCR and keeps one entry per CDR3 protein. The sample lists 1.5 million to 2 million distinct CDR3 sequences; around 48% were seen once. Study results and limitations: Expanded clonotype shifts may have been confounded, as the donors had an unknown CMV status. Since the PBMCs were unsorted, naive and antigen-experienced cells could not be conclusively compared.

Per-sample yields of isolated PBMCs were at least 6.5 million. The chain couples TRBV3-1 to TRBJ1-2, with D hard to call. The origin of this receptor is a woman aged 40-49 years in good health. Material for sequencing was blood. The CDR3 DNA is TGTGCCAGCAGCCAGGAACACGGTCGATATGGCTACACCTTC. Amino acid sequence: CASSQEHGRYGYTF.